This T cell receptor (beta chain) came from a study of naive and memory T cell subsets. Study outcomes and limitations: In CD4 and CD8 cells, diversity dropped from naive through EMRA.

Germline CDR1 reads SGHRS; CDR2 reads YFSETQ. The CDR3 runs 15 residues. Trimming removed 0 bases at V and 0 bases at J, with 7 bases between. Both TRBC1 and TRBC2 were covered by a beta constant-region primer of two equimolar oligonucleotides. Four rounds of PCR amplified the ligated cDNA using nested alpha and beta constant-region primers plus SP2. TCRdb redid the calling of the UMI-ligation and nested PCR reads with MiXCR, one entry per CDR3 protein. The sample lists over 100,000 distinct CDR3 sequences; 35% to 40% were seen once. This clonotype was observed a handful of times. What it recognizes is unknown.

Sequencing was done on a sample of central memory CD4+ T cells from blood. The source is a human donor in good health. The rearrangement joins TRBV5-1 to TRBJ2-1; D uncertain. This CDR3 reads CASSLGASSYNEQFF. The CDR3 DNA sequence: TGCGCCAGCAGCTTGGGGGCCAGCTCCTACAATGAGCAGTTCTTC.